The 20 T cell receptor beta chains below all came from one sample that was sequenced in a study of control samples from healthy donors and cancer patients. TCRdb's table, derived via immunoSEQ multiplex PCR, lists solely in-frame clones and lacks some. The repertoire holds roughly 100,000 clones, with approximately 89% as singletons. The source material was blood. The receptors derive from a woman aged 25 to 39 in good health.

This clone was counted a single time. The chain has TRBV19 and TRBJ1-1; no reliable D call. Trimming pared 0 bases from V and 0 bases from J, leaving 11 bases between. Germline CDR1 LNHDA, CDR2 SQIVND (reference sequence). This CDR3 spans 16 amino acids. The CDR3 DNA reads TGTGCCAGTAGTATAGATTCTCACGGACTGAACACTGAAGCTTTCTTT. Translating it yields CASSIDSHGLNTEAFF.

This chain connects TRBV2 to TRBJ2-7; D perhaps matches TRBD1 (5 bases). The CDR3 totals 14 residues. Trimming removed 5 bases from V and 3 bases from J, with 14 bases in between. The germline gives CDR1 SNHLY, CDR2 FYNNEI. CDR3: CASSKGKSFYEQYF. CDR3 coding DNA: TGTGCCAGCAGTAAGGGGAAATCCTTCTACGAGCAGTACTTC.

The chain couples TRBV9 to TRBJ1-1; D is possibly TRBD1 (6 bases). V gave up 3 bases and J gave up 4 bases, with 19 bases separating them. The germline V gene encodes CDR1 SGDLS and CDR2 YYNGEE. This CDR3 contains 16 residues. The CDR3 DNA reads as TGTGCCAGCAGCGAGACCCTAGGGGGATGGGGCACTGAAGCTTTCTTT. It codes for CASSETLGGWGTEAFF.

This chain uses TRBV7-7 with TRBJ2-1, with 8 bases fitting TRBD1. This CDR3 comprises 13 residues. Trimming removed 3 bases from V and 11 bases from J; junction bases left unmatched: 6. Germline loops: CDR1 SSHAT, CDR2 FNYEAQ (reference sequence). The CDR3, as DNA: TGTGCCAGCAGCTTGGACAGGGCGGAGAAGCAGTTCTTC. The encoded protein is CASSLDRAEKQFF.

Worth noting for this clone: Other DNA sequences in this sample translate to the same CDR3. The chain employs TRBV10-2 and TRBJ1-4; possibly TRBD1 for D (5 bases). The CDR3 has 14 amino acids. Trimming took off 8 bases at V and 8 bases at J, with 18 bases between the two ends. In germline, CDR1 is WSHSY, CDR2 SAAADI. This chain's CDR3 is CASGATPGGEKLFF. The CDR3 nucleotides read TGCGCCAGCGGGGCGACACCTGGTGGGGAAAAACTGTTTTTT.

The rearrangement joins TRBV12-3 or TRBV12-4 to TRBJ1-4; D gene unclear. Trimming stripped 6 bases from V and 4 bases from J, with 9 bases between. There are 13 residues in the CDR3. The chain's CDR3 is CASRRDFNEKLFF. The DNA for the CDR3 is TGTGCCAGCAGGAGGGATTTTAATGAAAAACTGTTTTTT.

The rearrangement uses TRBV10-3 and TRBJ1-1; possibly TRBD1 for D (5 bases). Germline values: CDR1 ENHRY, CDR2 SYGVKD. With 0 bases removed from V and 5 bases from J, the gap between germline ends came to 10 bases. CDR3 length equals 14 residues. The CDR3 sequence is CAISESGGVTEAFF. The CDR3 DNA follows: TGTGCCATCAGTGAGTCTGGGGGGGTAACTGAAGCTTTCTTT.

The DNA of the CDR3 is TGTGCCAGCAGCTTATTGGGGACAGGTGTCCCCGGGGAGCTGTTTTTT. Translated: CASSLLGTGVPGELFF. This sequence joins TRBV7-6 and TRBJ2-2; 8 nucleotides align to TRBD1. The trim removed 2 bases at V and 6 bases at J, leaving 8 bases unmatched. The germline gives CDR1 SGHVS, CDR2 FNYEAQ. CDR3 length: 16 amino acids.

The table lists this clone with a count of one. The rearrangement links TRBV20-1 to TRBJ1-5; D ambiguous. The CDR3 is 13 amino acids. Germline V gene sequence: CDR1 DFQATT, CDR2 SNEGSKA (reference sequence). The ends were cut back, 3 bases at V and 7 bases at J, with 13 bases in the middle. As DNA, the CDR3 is TGCAGTGCTAGTGATGGGGTTGGGCAGCCCCAGCATTTT. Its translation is CSASDGVGQPQHF.

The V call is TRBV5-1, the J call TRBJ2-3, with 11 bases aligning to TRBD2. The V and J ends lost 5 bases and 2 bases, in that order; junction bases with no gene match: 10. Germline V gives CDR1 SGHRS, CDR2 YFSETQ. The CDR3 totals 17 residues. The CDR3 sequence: CASSRSGRARITDTQYF. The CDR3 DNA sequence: TGCGCCAGCAGTCGTAGCGGGAGGGCCCGAATCACAGATACGCAGTATTTT.

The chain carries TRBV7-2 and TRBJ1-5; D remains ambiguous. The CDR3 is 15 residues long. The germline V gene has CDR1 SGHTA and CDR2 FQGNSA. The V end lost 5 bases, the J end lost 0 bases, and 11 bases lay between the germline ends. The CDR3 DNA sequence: TGTGCCAGCAGCGACTACGGTCTTAGCAATCAGCCCCAGCATTTT. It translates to CASSDYGLSNQPQHF. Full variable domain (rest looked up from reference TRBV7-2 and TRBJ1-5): GAGVSQSPSNKVTEKGKDVELRCDPISGHTALYWYRQSLGQGLEFLIYFQGNSAPDKSGLPSDRFSAERTGGSVSTLTIQRTQQEDSAVYLCASSDYGLSNQPQHFGDGTRLSIL.

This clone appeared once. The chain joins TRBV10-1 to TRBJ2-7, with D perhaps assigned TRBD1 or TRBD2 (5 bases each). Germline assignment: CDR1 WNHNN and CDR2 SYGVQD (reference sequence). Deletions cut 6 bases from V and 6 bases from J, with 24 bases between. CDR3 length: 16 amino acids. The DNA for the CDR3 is TGCGCCAGCAGCCTGGACCCGGGAACAGGATATAGCGAGCAGTACTTC. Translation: CASSLDPGTGYSEQYF.

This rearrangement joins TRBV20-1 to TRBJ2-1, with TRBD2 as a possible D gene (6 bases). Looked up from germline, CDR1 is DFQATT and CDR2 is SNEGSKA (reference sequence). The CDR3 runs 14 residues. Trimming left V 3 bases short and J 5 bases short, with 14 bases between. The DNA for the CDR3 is TGCAGTGCTAGTCGACTAGGGTTAGACAATGAGCAGTTCTTC. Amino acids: CSASRLGLDNEQFF.

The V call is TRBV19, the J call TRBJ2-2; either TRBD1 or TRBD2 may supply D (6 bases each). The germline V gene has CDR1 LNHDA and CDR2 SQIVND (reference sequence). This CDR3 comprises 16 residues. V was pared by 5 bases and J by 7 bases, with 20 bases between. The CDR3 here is CASSLWGALDVGELFF. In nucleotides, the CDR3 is TGTGCCAGTAGTCTTTGGGGGGCCCTCGACGTCGGGGAGCTGTTTTTT.

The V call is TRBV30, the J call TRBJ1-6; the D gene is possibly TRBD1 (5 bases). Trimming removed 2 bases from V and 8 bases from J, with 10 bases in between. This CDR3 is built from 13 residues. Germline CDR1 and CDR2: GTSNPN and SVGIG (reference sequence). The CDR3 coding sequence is TGTGCCTGGAGTTTACAGGCCGATTCACCCCTCCACTTT. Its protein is CAWSLQADSPLHF.

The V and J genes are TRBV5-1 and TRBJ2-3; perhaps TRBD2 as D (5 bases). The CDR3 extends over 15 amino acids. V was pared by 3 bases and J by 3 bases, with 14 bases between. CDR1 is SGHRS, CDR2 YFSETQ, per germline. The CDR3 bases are TGCGCCAGCAGCTCTGGGCGGGCAGGTACAGATACGCAGTATTTT. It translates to CASSSGRAGTDTQYF.

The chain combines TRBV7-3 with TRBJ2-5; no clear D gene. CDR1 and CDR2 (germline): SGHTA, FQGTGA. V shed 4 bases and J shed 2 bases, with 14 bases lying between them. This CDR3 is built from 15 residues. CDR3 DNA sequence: TGTGCCAGCAGCTCTAAAGGAGAGCTACAAGAGACCCAGTACTTC. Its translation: CASSSKGELQETQYF.

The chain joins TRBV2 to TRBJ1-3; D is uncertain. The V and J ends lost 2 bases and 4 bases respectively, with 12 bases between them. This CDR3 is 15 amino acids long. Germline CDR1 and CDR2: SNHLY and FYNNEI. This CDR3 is CASSEIGRGGNTIYF. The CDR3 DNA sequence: TGTGCCAGCAGTGAAATAGGCAGAGGGGGAAACACCATATATTTT. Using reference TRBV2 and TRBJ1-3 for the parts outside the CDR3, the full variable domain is EPEVTQTPSHQVTQMGQEVILRCVPISNHLYFYWYRQILGQKVEFLVSFYNNEISEKSEIFDDQFSVERPDGSNFTLKIRSTKLEDSAMYFCASSEIGRGGNTIYFGEGSWLTVV.

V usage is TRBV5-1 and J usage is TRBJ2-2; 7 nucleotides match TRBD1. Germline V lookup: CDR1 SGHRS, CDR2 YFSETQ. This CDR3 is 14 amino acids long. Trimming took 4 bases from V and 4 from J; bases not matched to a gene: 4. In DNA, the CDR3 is TGCGCCAGCAGCACGGGACAGAGCACCGGGGAGCTGTTTTTT. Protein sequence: CASSTGQSTGELFF.

The CDR3 is CASSQTNGYTEAFF. In DNA form, the CDR3 reads TGTGCCAGCAGTCAGACTAACGGATACACTGAAGCTTTCTTT. This rearrangement joins TRBV2 to TRBJ1-1; D call uncertain. This CDR3 comprises 14 residues. V was shortened by 5 bases and J by 3 bases, with 13 bases between the two germline ends. Germline CDR1 and CDR2: SNHLY and FYNNEI.